The 27 T cell receptor beta chains below were found in one sample sequenced in a study of T cells in Graves' hyperthyroidism and ophthalmopathy. Using RNA transcripts as the source, TCR beta CDR3 regions were amplified. In the first-round RT-PCR of the TCR CDR3, the HTBI primer set was used. TCRdb processed the multiplex PCR reads anew with MiXCR; each CDR3 protein has one entry. Of approximately 400,000 distinct CDR3 sequences detected, 15% to 17% appear once; the ten largest clones hold 25% to 35%. Input material: blood. These receptors were collected from a woman in her late teens or twenties with Graves' hyperthyroidism that later progressed to Graves' ophthalmopathy.

This clonotype was picked up a small number of times. At one boundary the junction diverges from the germline segment, which might be a read error. The chain recombines TRBV27 with TRBJ2-1; tentatively, D is TRBD2 (5 bases). The CDR3 consists of 13 residues. Germline CDR1 reads MNHEY; CDR2 reads SMNVEV (reference sequence). The CDR3 sequence: CASSLSAGNEQSF. The CDR3 region has the DNA TGTGCCAGCAGTTTATCTGCGGGCAATGAGCAGTCCTTC.

This clonotype was observed at least ten times. This chain joins TRBV12-3 or TRBV12-4 and TRBJ1-1; maybe TRBD1 (6 bases). Trimming stripped 7 bases from V and 1 base from J, with 16 bases between. CDR3 length: 15 amino acids. The CDR3: CASTSPGAWNTEAFF. The CDR3 bases are TGTGCCAGCACATCTCCGGGGGCGTGGAACACTGAAGCTTTCTTT.

This clonotype was seen repeatedly, ten times or more. The chain carries TRBV28 and TRBJ2-7, with a tentative D call TRBD1 (5 bases). V shed 5 bases and J shed 2 bases, with 19 bases lying between them. This CDR3 spans 16 amino acids. The V gene's germline CDR1 is MDHEN and CDR2 SYDVKM. CDR3 nucleotides: TGTGCCAGCAGTCCCCCGGCCTGGACACCTCCCTACGAGCAGTACTTC. Residues: CASSPPAWTPPYEQYF.

The chain uses TRBV11-2 and TRBJ2-3, with 12 bases fitting TRBD2. Per the germline V gene, CDR1 is SGHAT and CDR2 is FQNNGV. After removal of 5 bases from V and 0 bases from J, the junction contained 9 bases not matched to a gene. The CDR3 extends over 18 amino acids. The CDR3 loop reads CASSTPGLAGRSTDTQYF. Written as DNA, the CDR3 is TGTGCCAGCAGCACACCGGGACTAGCGGGCCGTAGCACAGATACGCAGTATTTT.

In this sample, this clonotype turned up a few times. The CDR3 spells CASSPWGGGRDTQYF. As DNA, the CDR3 is TGTGCCAGCAGCCCTTGGGGCGGCGGGAGGGATACGCAGTATTTT. The V gene is TRBV5-4, the J gene TRBJ2-3; 8 nucleotides agree with TRBD2. Germline lookup yields CDR1 SGHNT and CDR2 YYREEE (reference sequence). The V and J ends lost 4 bases and 6 bases, in that order; junction bases with no gene match: 10. This CDR3 has 15 residues.

The genes are TRBV4-1 and TRBJ2-3; no clear D. From germline, CDR1 is MGHRA and CDR2 YSYEKL. The CDR3 totals 16 residues. Trimming stripped 1 base from V and 1 base from J, with 12 bases between. CDR3 amino acids: CASSQAFNPRTDTQYF. The CDR3 bases are TGCGCCAGCAGCCAAGCTTTTAACCCCCGCACAGATACGCAGTATTTT.

The chain recombines TRBV28 with TRBJ2-4; D possibly corresponds to TRBD2 (6 bases). CDR1 and CDR2 (germline): MDHEN, SYDVKM. Trimming took off 8 bases at V and 9 bases at J, with 11 bases between the two ends. The CDR3 consists of 11 residues. The CDR3 nucleotides read TGTGCCAGCTTTGGGGGGTCCATTCAGTACTTC. Translating gives CASFGGSIQYF.

Many counts were recorded for this clonotype. The V call is TRBV27, the J call TRBJ2-7, with 7 bases identical to TRBD1. Losses at the gene ends were 0 bases for V and 3 bases for J; bases not matched to a gene: 2. This CDR3 is 14 amino acids long. CDR1 MNHEY and CDR2 SMNVEV come from the germline V gene (reference sequence). CDR3 sequence: CASSLSRQGYEQYF. The CDR3 region has the DNA TGTGCCAGCAGTTTATCGCGACAGGGCTACGAGCAGTACTTC.

There are a few counts of this clonotype. This chain links TRBV20-1 with TRBJ1-2; 9 nucleotides match TRBD1. This CDR3 is built from 19 residues. Germline V lookup: CDR1 DFQATT, CDR2 SNEGSKA (reference sequence). V shed 0 bases, J shed 3 bases, and the junction held 17 bases outside the gene matches. CDR3 residues: CSARDEGGTGPLYYYGYTF. The CDR3 region has the DNA TGCAGTGCTAGAGATGAAGGAGGGACAGGGCCGCTGTATTACTATGGCTACACCTTC.

This clonotype was detected many times. V is TRBV7-2 and J is TRBJ2-1; TRBD2 matches at 14 bases. Germline V lookup: CDR1 SGHTA, CDR2 FQGNSA. The CDR3 covers 18 residues. V shed 5 bases, J shed 0 bases, and the junction held 6 bases outside the gene matches. The CDR3 DNA reads as TGTGCCAGCAGCCCGGGACTAGCGGGAGCCCTCTCCTACAATGAGCAGTTCTTC. This codes for CASSPGLAGALSYNEQFF.

This chain links TRBV15 with TRBJ2-2; 7 bases agree with TRBD1. Germline V gene sequence: CDR1 LNHNV, CDR2 YYDKDF (reference sequence). Losses at the gene ends were 0 bases for V and 5 bases for J; bases not matched to a gene: 6. This CDR3 region has 16 residues. The CDR3: CATSRDGVRGTGELFF. The CDR3 coding sequence is TGTGCCACCAGCAGAGATGGGGTCAGGGGGACCGGGGAGCTGTTTTTT.

This clonotype was counted at least ten times. The rearrangement links TRBV20-1 to TRBJ2-7, with TRBD1 identical over 7 bases. V dropped 4 bases and J dropped 7; count of bases not matched to a gene: 7. The CDR3 is 12 residues long. Germline V lookup: CDR1 DFQATT, CDR2 SNEGSKA (reference sequence). As DNA, the CDR3 is TGCAGTGCTAAAAAAACAGGGGTTGAGCAGTACTTC. Translating gives CSAKKTGVEQYF.

Ten or more counts support this clonotype. DNA of the CDR3: TGTGCCACCAGTGCCTCAACCGGGACAGGGGGCGGGGGCTACACCTTC. This codes for CATSASTGTGGGGYTF. This sequence joins TRBV24-1 and TRBJ1-2, with 12 bases identical to TRBD1. The CDR3 extends over 16 amino acids. Trimming took 5 bases from V and 8 from J; bases not matched to a gene: 11. Germline V gene sequence: CDR1 KGHDR, CDR2 SFDVKD.

This clonotype was observed a few times. The chain carries TRBV28 and TRBJ2-1; 8 bases are a match to TRBD2. The germline gives CDR1 MDHEN, CDR2 SYDVKM. Germline trimming cut 3 bases from V and 14 bases from J; bases unmatched to any gene: 12. The CDR3 is made up of 14 amino acids. The DNA for the CDR3 is TGTGCCAGCAGTTTTTCTACCGGGAGGGCCATGGAGTTCTTC. It codes for CASSFSTGRAMEFF.

The rearrangement links TRBV27 to TRBJ2-7; the D gene is possibly TRBD2 (6 bases). The CDR3 is 16 residues long. V lost 3 bases to trimming and J lost 2 bases, with 17 bases between them. CDR1 and CDR2 (germline): MNHEY, SMNVEV (reference sequence). The CDR3 protein is CASSFSGTWTAYEQYF. The CDR3 nucleotides are TGTGCCAGCAGTTTTTCCGGGACTTGGACGGCCTACGAGCAGTACTTC.

This clonotype was detected ten times or more. The V call is TRBV18, the J call TRBJ2-3; TRBD2 might be the D (5 bases). The CDR3 covers 13 residues. Germline V gene data show CDR1 as KGHSH and CDR2 as LQKENI. Trimming cost V 3 bases and J 3 bases, with 7 bases left between them. In DNA form, the CDR3 reads TGTGCCAGCTCACCCTGGGAGACAGATACGCAGTATTTT. Protein product: CASSPWETDTQYF.

Details on this clonotype: With a much larger clone just one base away, this may be a read error. J is TRBJ2-1 and V is TRBV12-3 or TRBV12-4; 8 positions agree with TRBD1. This CDR3 is built from 14 residues. DNA of the CDR3: TGTGCCAACAGTCCTTCAGGGGGCTTCAATGAGCAGTTCTTC. Amino acid sequence: CANSPSGGFNEQFF.

This clonotype has a count of ten or more. The rearrangement uses TRBV5-1 and TRBJ2-7; 10 bases are a match to TRBD1. The germline gives CDR1 SGHRS, CDR2 YFSETQ. The CDR3 consists of 14 residues. The junction had 4 bases not matched to a gene; V was cut back by 4 bases and J by 3 bases. CDR3 protein: CASSLWTGGYEQYF. CDR3 bases: TGCGCCAGCAGCCTGTGGACAGGGGGCTACGAGCAGTACTTC. The full variable domain, completed using reference TRBV5-1 and TRBJ2-7, is KAGVTQTPRYLIKTRGQQVTLSCSPISGHRSVSWYQQTPGQGLQFLFEYFSETQRNKGNFPGRFSGRQFSNSRSEMNVSTLELGDSALYLCASSLWTGGYEQYFGPGTRLTVT.

A few counts support this clonotype. The chain links TRBV6-1 to TRBJ1-2, with unresolved D. Per germline, CDR1 MNHNS and CDR2 SASEGT. With 2 bases removed from V and 2 bases from J, the gap between germline ends came to 12 bases. CDR3 size: 15 residues. The CDR3 DNA reads TGTGCCAGCAGTGAATTGCAATACTCAAACTATGGCTACACCTTC. Encoded protein: CASSELQYSNYGYTF.

This clonotype was counted between two and nine times. The chain joins TRBV2 to TRBJ2-1, with D perhaps TRBD2 (6 bases). CDR1 SNHLY and CDR2 FYNNEI come from the germline V gene. The CDR3 covers 13 residues. V lost 8 bases, J lost 6 bases, and 14 bases lay in between. CDR3 sequence reads: CASAVTSSNEQFF. The DNA of the CDR3 is TGTGCCAGCGCCGTCACTAGCTCCAATGAGCAGTTCTTC.

This clonotype was picked up many times. V and J are TRBV20-1 and TRBJ1-1; D ambiguous. Trimming removed 5 bases from V and 4 bases from J, with 17 bases in between. The CDR3 is 14 amino acids. The V gene's germline CDR1 is DFQATT and CDR2 SNEGSKA (reference sequence). The CDR3 region is CSAPRPVGSTEAFF. CDR3 nucleotide sequence: TGCAGTGCTCCCCGACCAGTCGGAAGCACTGAAGCTTTCTTT.

This clonotype was seen repeatedly, ten times or more. The rearrangement links TRBV27 to TRBJ2-1; no clear D gene. CDR1 and CDR2 from the germline V gene are MNHEY and SMNVEV (reference sequence). This CDR3 spans 14 amino acids. V lost 5 bases to trimming and J lost 5 bases, with 13 bases between them. The CDR3 DNA reads TGTGCCAGCAGTCGAGAGGCTACTGACAATGAGCAGTTCTTC. Translating it yields CASSREATDNEQFF.

This clonotype has a handful of counts. This chain joins TRBV28 and TRBJ1-3; perhaps TRBD1 as D (6 bases). Trimming shortened V by 6 bases and J by 3 bases, and 12 bases separated the two germline ends. The CDR3 has 14 amino acids. Germline V gives CDR1 MDHEN, CDR2 SYDVKM. In DNA, the CDR3 is TGTGCCAGCAGACAAACAGGGTATGGAAACACCATATATTTT. This codes for CASRQTGYGNTIYF.

V usage is TRBV3-1 and J usage is TRBJ2-3; 12 bases match TRBD2. The CDR3 loop spans 18 amino acids. With V trimmed by 3 bases and J by 5 bases, 12 bases remained unmatched. Looked up from germline, CDR1 is LGHDT and CDR2 is YNNKEL (reference sequence). CDR3 bases: TGTGCCAGCAGCCATCTCGTCCGACTAGCGGGAGTGAGAGATACGCAGTATTTT. Translation: CASSHLVRLAGVRDTQYF.

This clonotype was seen ten or more times. The chain couples TRBV13 to TRBJ2-1; 12 bases line up with TRBD2. Unmatched junction bases numbered 8, after V lost 10 bases and J lost 10 bases. CDR1 PRHDT and CDR2 FYEKMQ come from the germline V gene (reference sequence). This CDR3 spans 13 amino acids. CDR3 loop: CATGLAGSSEQFF. The CDR3 region has the DNA TGTGCCACCGGACTAGCGGGATCAAGCGAGCAGTTCTTC.

This clonotype was picked up many times. The rearrangement uses TRBV28 and TRBJ2-1, with D perhaps being TRBD1 or TRBD2 (6 bases each). Trimming stripped 2 bases from V and 2 bases from J, with 16 bases between. This CDR3 has 17 residues. Germline CDR1 MDHEN, CDR2 SYDVKM. The CDR3 DNA reads as TGTGCCAGCAGTTTACCCCCGGGGGCGCGCACCTACAATGAGCAGTTCTTC. Protein: CASSLPPGARTYNEQFF.

V gene TRBV6-5 combines with J gene TRBJ1-4, with D perhaps matching TRBD1 (5 bases). Per the germline V gene, CDR1 is MNHEY and CDR2 is SVGAGI. The CDR3 covers 15 residues. The germline V and J ends were trimmed by 4 bases and 4 bases, with 13 bases remaining between them. For the CDR3, the DNA is TGTGCCAGCAGTTCAATGGGGGGAAATAATGAAAAACTGTTTTTT. This encodes CASSSMGGNNEKLFF.